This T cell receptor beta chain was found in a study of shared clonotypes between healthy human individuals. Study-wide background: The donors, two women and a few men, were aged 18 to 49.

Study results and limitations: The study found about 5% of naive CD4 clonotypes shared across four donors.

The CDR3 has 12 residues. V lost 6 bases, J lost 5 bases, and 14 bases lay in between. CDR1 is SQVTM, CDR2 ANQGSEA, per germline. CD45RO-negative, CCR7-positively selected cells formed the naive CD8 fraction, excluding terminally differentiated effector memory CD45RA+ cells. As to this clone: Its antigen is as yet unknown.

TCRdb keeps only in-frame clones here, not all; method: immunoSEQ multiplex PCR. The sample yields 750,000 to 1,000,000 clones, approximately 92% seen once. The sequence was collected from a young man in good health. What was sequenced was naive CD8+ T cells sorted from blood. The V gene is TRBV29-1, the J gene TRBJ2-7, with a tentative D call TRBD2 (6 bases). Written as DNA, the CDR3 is TGCAGCGTAGAGGCCAGGGAGGACGAGCAGTACTTC. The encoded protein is CSVEAREDEQYF.